This record covers a single TCR beta chain. This entry belongs to a study of blood T cell repertoires in COVID-19. Authors' methods: Reference gene primer amplification gave estimated nucleated cell counts. TCRdb keeps only in-frame clones here, not all; method: immunoSEQ multiplex PCR. V and J calls and clone size are as listed in that table; D and trimming were resolved from the DNA. The sample contains about 130,000 clones, 70% to 90% of which appear only once. Unmatched junction bases numbered 1, after V lost 11 bases and J lost 7 bases. This CDR3 spans 9 amino acids. Germline assignment: CDR1 KGHDR and CDR2 SFDVKD.

Sequencing input: peripheral blood. This sequence joins TRBV24-1 and TRBJ2-7; TRBD2 matches 7 bases. This receptor was taken from a human donor in a cohort sampled during active COVID-19. This chain's CDR3 is CARGGEQYF. In nucleotides, the CDR3 is TGTGCCAGGGGGGGGGAGCAGTACTTC.